The T cell receptor (beta chain) described here comes from a study of cytomegalovirus exposure and HLA in healthy donors. Study at large: From approximately 170 million T cells, an earlier analysis saw approximately 120 million unique TCR beta sequences. Whole-study results and caveats: Many donors shared some public TCRs, even though most TCR sequences were rare. An apparent linkage of common viral pathogens to several of the most significant clusters emerged in a later analysis. High sensitivity and specificity were reportedly achieved when the classifier diagnosed cytomegalovirus status.

As for this clone: Its antigen is undetermined.

PCR was performed using 60 Vbeta and 13 Jbeta primers. The data were produced by immunoSEQ multiplex PCR, yet TCRdb's version contains in-frame clones alone and is incomplete. The sample includes 150,000 to 180,000 clones, under 80% of them seen just once. The receptor was derived from a man under 40 in good health and CMV-seronegative. The specimen sequenced was PBMCs.

CDR3 in amino acids: CASSPTVFGYYGYTF. CDR3 DNA sequence: TGTGCCAGCAGTCCGACAGTTTTCGGCTACTATGGCTACACCTTC. The chain uses TRBV28 and TRBJ1-2; tentatively, D is TRBD1 (5 bases). V was shortened by 5 bases and J by 3 bases, with 16 bases between the two germline ends. Germline CDR1 reads MDHEN; CDR2 reads SYDVKM. The CDR3 extends over 15 amino acids.